Detailed here is one T cell receptor (beta chain). V shed 3 bases and J shed 2 bases, with 13 bases lying between them. The CDR3 extends over 15 amino acids. Germline assignment: CDR1 SGHNT and CDR2 YYREEE (reference sequence). The record originates from a study of control samples from healthy donors and cancer patients. Some clones are missing from TCRdb's copy, which holds only in-frame ones; the method was immunoSEQ multiplex PCR. The table lists more than 75,000 clones, around nine tenths of them singletons. The TCR sequence derives from a man aged 50-60 years in good health. Sequencing used blood. V usage is TRBV5-4 and J usage is TRBJ2-3, with D perhaps matching TRBD1 (6 bases). The CDR3 DNA reads as TGTGCCAGCAGCTATACAGGGCTGAACACAGATACGCAGTATTTT. It encodes CASSYTGLNTDTQYF. Variable domain in full (rest from reference TRBV5-4 and TRBJ2-3): ETGVTQSPTHLIKTRGQQVTLRCSSQSGHNTVSWYQQALGQGPQFIFQYYREEENGRGNFPPRFSGLQFPNYSSELNVNALELDDSALYLCASSYTGLNTDTQYFGPGTRLTVL.